The 16 T cell receptor beta chains in this list originate from one sample, sequenced in a study of blood T cell repertoires in COVID-19. Assay used: immunoSEQ multiplex PCR; TCRdb lists only in-frame clones, some missing. The sample includes about 210,000 clones, roughly nine tenths of them seen just once. The material sequenced was peripheral blood. The receptors derive from a man aged 65 to 79 with acute or convalescent COVID-19.

The CDR3: CASIRSAGVIDTQYF. The CDR3 DNA follows: TGTGCCAGCATCAGGTCCGCGGGAGTTATCGATACGCAGTATTTT. V usage is TRBV28 and J usage is TRBJ2-3; 7 bases are a match to TRBD2. CDR3 length: 15 residues. V gave up 7 bases and J gave up 6 bases; unmatched junction bases: 13. Germline assignment: CDR1 MDHEN and CDR2 SYDVKM.

The chain links TRBV5-1 to TRBJ2-7, with D possibly being TRBD2 (5 bases). This CDR3 has 14 amino acids. V lost 4 bases and J lost 6, with 17 bases in between. Germline loops: CDR1 SGHRS, CDR2 YFSETQ. Here the CDR3 DNA reads TGCGCCAGCAGCGAGGGCAGGCAGACGGGCGAGCAGTACTTC. Translated, it gives CASSEGRQTGEQYF.

The chain employs TRBV7-2 and TRBJ2-3; 7 positions agree with TRBD2. The CDR3 loop spans 12 amino acids. The V gene end was trimmed by 5 bases and the J gene end by 14 bases; junction bases not matched to a gene: 10. Germline V lookup: CDR1 SGHTA, CDR2 FQGNSA. The CDR3 sequence: CASSTVGRAAYF. DNA of the CDR3: TGTGCCAGCAGCACGGTAGGGAGGGCGGCGTATTTT.

The chain combines TRBV2 with TRBJ1-5; tentatively, D is TRBD1 (6 bases). CDR1 and CDR2 from the germline V gene are SNHLY and FYNNEI. CDR3 length: 14 amino acids. V was shortened by 6 bases and J by 5 bases, with 14 bases between the two germline ends. The CDR3 loop reads CASREAAGDQPQHF. The CDR3 nucleotides are TGTGCCAGCAGGGAGGCTGCAGGGGATCAGCCCCAGCATTTT.

This clone occurred once. The V and J genes are TRBV6-2 or TRBV6-3 and TRBJ1-5; D is possibly TRBD1 (5 bases). V dropped 3 bases and J dropped 5 bases, with 8 bases sitting between them. The V gene's germline CDR1 is MNHEY and CDR2 SVGEGT. This CDR3 is 13 amino acids long. CDR3 residues: CASSYPGDQPQHF. In DNA form, the CDR3 reads TGTGCCAGCAGTTATCCGGGGGATCAGCCCCAGCATTTT.

The chain joins TRBV7-9 to TRBJ2-3; TRBD2 aligns across 10 bases. Germline loops: CDR1 SEHNR, CDR2 FQNEAQ (reference sequence). Losses at the gene ends were 7 bases for V and 2 bases for J; bases not matched to a gene: 9. There are 16 residues in the CDR3. The CDR3 DNA is TGTGCCAGCACGTATCGTGGGACTAGCGCCACAGATACGCAGTATTTT. Its protein product is CASTYRGTSATDTQYF.

The chain couples TRBV13 to TRBJ2-2; 10 positions match TRBD2. Germline CDR1 and CDR2: PRHDT and FYEKMQ (reference sequence). The CDR3 spans 16 residues. V was pared by 5 bases and J by 1 base, with 4 bases of the junction left unmatched. The chain's CDR3 is CASSPGLAVNTGELFF. The CDR3 DNA follows: TGTGCCAGCAGCCCCGGACTAGCGGTGAACACCGGGGAGCTGTTTTTT.

This clone appeared once. V usage is TRBV12-2 and J usage is TRBJ2-1; TRBD1 was called by the table and not checked on the DNA. TRBV12-2 is labeled a pseudogene. This CDR3 contains 12 residues. Here the CDR3 reads CASLHKPRHGIF. Here the CDR3 DNA reads TGTGCAAGTCTCCACAAGCCGAGACATGGTATCTTC.

The chain combines TRBV2 with TRBJ2-7; 10 bases agree with TRBD2. The CDR3 covers 14 residues. V shed 4 bases, J shed 9 bases, and the junction held 9 bases outside the gene matches. Germline lookup yields CDR1 SNHLY and CDR2 FYNNEI. In nucleotides, the CDR3 is TGTGCCAGCAGTGCTAGCGGGAGTCTCGTGGTGCAGTACTTC. This encodes CASSASGSLVVQYF.

This chain links TRBV7-6 with TRBJ1-3; D not resolved. Deletions cut 0 bases from V and 4 bases from J, with 16 bases between. The CDR3 spans 17 residues. Germline-derived CDR1 and CDR2 are SGHVS and FNYEAQ. CDR3 loop: CASSLARKSDSGNTIYF. The CDR3 DNA sequence: TGTGCCAGCAGCTTAGCACGTAAATCGGACTCCGGAAACACCATATATTTT. The variable domain in full, with the rest retrieved from reference TRBV7-6 and TRBJ1-3, is GAGVSQSPRYKVTKRGQDVALRCDPISGHVSLYWYRQALGQGPEFLTYFNYEAQQDKSGLPNDRFSAERPEGSISTLTIQRTEQRDSAMYRCASSLARKSDSGNTIYFGEGSWLTVV.

The gene calls are TRBV10-3 and TRBJ1-1, with 8 bases identical to TRBD1. The CDR3 covers 17 residues. Germline V lookup: CDR1 ENHRY, CDR2 SYGVKD. Losses at the gene ends were 0 bases for V and 4 bases for J; bases not matched to a gene: 10. CDR3 in amino acids: CAISESGRGPSSTEAFF. The CDR3 DNA reads TGTGCCATCAGTGAGTCTGGCAGGGGGCCTTCATCCACTGAAGCTTTCTTT.

The rearrangement links TRBV9 to TRBJ2-2; 8 bases agree with TRBD2. Germline lookup yields CDR1 SGDLS and CDR2 YYNGEE. Trimming cost V 1 base and J 8 bases; bases outside gene matches: 7. This CDR3 has 15 residues. In DNA form, the CDR3 reads TGTGCCAGCAGCGTAAATAGCGGGAAGAAGGGGGAGCTGTTTTTT. Protein sequence: CASSVNSGKKGELFF.

This clone was observed once. The chain recombines TRBV24-1 with TRBJ2-2; perhaps TRBD1 as D (6 bases). The CDR3 runs to 18 residues. V lost 4 bases and J 5 bases, leaving 22 bases between the germline ends. Germline values: CDR1 KGHDR, CDR2 SFDVKD. The CDR3 DNA reads TGTGCCACCAGTGACCCCACAGGGACCAGGGCTAGGACCGGGGAGCTGTTTTTT. Amino acid sequence: CATSDPTGTRARTGELFF.

The CDR3 DNA reads TGCAGTCCTTCAGGCACTGAAGCTTTCTTT. This sequence encodes CSPSGTEAFF. The chain joins TRBV20-1 to TRBJ1-1; D remains unclear. Trimming pared 8 bases from V and 4 bases from J, leaving 8 bases between. The germline gives CDR1 DFQATT, CDR2 SNEGSKA (reference sequence). This CDR3 is 10 amino acids long.

The V call is TRBV28, the J call TRBJ2-7; weak D call: TRBD2 (5 bases). This CDR3 comprises 12 residues. The V end lost 10 bases, the J end lost 2 bases, and 12 bases lay between the germline ends. Germline V gene lookup returns CDR1 MDHEN and CDR2 SYDVKM. The CDR3 nucleotides read TGTGCCACCTCGAGCGGACCCTACGAGCAGTACTTC. Its protein product is CATSSGPYEQYF.

CDR3 in DNA: TGTGCCAGTAGTTCCTGGAGCGGGGGCTCCTACAATGAGCAGTTCTTC. Protein product: CASSSWSGGSYNEQFF. V usage is TRBV19 and J usage is TRBJ2-1, with 8 bases lining up with TRBD2. J was trimmed by 0 bases and V by 5 bases; bases with no gene match: 6. CDR1 and CDR2 (germline): LNHDA, SQIVND (reference sequence). This CDR3 has 16 amino acids. The full variable domain, its missing parts supplied by reference TRBV19 and TRBJ2-1, is DGGITQSPKYLFRKEGQNVTLSCEQNLNHDAMYWYRQDPGQGLRLIYYSQIVNDFQKGDIAEGYSVSREKKESFPLTVTSAQKNPTAFYLCASSSWSGGSYNEQFFGPGTRLTVL.